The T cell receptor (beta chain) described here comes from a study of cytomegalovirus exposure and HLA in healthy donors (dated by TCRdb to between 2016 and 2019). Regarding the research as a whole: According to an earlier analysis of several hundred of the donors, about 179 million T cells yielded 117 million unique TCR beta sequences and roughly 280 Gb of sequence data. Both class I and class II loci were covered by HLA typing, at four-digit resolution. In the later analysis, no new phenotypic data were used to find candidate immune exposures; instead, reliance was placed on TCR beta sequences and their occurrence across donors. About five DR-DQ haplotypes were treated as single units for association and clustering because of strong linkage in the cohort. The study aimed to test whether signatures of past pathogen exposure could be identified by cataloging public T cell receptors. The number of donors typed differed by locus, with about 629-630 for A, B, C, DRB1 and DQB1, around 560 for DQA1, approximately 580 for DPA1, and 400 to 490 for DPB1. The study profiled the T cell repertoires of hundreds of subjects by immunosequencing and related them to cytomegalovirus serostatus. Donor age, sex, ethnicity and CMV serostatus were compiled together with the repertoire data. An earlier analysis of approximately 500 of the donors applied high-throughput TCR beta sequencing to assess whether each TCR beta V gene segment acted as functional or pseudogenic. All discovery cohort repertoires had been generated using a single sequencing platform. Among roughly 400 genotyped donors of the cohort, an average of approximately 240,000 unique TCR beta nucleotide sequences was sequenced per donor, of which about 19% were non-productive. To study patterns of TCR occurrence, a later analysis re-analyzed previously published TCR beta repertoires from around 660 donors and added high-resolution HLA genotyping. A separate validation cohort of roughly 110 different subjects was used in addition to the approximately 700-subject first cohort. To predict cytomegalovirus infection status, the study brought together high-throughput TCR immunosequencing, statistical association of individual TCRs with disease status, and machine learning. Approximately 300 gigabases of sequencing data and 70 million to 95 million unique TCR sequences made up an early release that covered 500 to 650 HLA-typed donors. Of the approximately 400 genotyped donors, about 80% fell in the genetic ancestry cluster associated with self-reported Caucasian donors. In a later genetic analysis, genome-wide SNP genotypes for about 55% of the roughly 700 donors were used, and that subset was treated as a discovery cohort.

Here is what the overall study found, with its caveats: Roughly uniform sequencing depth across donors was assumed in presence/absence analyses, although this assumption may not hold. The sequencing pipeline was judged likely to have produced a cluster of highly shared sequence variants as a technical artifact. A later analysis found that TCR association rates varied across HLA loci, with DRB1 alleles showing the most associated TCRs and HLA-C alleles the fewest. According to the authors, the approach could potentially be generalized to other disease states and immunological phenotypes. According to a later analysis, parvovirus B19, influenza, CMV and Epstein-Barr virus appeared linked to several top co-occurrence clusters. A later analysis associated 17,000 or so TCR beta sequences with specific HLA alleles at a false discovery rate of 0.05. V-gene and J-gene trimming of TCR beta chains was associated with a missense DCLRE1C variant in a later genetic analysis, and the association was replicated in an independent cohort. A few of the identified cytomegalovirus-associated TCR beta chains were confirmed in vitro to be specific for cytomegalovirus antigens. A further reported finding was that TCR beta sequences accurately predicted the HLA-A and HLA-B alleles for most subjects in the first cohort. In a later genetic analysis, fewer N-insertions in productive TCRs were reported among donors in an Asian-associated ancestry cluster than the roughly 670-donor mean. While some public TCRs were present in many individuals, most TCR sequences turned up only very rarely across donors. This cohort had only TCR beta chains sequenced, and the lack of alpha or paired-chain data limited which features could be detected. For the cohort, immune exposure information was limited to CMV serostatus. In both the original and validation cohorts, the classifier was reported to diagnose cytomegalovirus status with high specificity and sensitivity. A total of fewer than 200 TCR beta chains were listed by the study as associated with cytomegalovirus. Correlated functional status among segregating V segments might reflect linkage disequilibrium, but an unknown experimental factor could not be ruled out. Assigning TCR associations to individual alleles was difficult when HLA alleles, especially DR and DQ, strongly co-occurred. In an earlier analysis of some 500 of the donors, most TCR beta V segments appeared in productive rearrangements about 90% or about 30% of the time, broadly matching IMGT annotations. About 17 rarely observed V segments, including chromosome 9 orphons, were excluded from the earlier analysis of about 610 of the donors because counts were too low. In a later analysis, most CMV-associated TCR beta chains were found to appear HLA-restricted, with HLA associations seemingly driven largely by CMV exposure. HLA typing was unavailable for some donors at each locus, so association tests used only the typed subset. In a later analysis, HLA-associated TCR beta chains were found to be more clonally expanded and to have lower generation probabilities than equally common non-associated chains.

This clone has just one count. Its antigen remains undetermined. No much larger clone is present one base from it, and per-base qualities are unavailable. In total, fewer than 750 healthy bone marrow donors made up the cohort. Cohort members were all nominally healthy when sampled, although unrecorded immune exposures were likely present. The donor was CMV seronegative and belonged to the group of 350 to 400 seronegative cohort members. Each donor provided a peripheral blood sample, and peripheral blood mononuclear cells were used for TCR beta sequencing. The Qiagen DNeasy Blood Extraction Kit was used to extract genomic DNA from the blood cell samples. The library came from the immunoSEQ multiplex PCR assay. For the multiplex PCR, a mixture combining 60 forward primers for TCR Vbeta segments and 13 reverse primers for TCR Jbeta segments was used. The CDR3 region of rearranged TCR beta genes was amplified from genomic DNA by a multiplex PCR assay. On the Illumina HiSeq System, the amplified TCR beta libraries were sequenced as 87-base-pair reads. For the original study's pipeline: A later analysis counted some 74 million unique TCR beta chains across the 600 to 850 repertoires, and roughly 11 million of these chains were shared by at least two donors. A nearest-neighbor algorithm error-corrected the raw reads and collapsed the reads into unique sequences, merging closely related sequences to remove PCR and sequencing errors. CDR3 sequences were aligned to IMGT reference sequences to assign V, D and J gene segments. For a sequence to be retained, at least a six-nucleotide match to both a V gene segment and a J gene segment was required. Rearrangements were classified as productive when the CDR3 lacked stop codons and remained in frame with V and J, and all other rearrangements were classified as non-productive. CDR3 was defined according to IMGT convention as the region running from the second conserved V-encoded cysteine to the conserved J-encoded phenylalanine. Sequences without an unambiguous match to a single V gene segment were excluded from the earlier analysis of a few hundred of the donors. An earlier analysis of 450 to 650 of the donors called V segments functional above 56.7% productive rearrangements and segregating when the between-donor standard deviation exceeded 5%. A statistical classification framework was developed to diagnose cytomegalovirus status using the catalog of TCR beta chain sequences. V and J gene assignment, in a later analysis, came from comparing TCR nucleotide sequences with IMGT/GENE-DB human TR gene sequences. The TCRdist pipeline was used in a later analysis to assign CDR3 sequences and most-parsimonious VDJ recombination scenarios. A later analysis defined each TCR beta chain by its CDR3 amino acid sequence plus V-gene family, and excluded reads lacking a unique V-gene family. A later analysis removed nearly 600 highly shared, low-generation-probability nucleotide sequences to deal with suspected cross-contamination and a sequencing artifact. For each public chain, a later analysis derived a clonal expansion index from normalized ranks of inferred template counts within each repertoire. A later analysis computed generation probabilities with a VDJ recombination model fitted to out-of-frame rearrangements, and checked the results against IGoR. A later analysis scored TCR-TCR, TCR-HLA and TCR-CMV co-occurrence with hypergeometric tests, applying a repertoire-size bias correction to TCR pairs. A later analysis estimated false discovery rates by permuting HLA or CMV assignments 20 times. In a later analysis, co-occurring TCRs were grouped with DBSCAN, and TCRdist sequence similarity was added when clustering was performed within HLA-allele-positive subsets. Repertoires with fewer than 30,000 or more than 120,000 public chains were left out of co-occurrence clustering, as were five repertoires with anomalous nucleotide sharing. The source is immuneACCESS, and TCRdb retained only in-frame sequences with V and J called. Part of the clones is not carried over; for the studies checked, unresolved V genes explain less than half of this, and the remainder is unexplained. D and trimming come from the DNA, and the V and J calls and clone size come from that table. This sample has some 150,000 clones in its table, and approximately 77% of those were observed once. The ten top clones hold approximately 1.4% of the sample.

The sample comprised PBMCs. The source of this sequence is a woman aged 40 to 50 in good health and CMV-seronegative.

DNA sequence: TGTGCCAGCAGCCCTTCCGGATGGGCTCGTGGCTACACCTTC. This codes for CASSPSGWARGYTF. The V and J genes are TRBV7-8 and TRBJ1-2; no D gene call is confident. V is cut by 5 bases and J by 7 bases, and the space between the germline ends is 17 bases. Per the germline V gene, SGHVS is the CDR1 and FQNEAQ is the CDR2. Including cysteine and phenylalanine, the CDR3 has 14 amino acids. CDR3 DNA is the only sequence kept; it has 42 bases, read in frame from the first base.